What follows are 24 T cell receptor beta chains derived from one specimen sequenced in a study of T cell responses to AZD1222 COVID-19 vaccine. This table comes from immunoSEQ multiplex PCR, and its TCRdb copy is limited to in-frame clones, with some not included. The table records approximately 100,000 clones, 70% to 90% of them present only once. The material was peripheral blood, obtained on day 0 of AZD1222 vaccination. These receptor sequences come from an adult in good health.

The chain has TRBV6-5 and TRBJ1-2; maybe TRBD1 (5 bases). This CDR3 has 12 amino acids. Germline lookup yields CDR1 MNHEY and CDR2 SVGAGI. V lost 7 bases and J 8 bases, leaving 14 bases between the germline ends. This chain's CDR3 is CASTDPGHGYTF. The DNA of the CDR3 is TGTGCCAGCACCGACCCGGGGCACGGCTACACCTTC.

The rearrangement uses TRBV21-1 and TRBJ1-3; TRBD1, as called in the table, went unchecked against the DNA. TRBV21-1 is deemed a pseudogene. The CDR3 length is 13 residues. Here the CDR3 reads CASSQGQGNTIYF. The CDR3 DNA reads TGTGCCAGCAGCCAGGGACAGGGAAACACCATATATTTT.

V gene TRBV21-1 combines with J gene TRBJ2-1; TRBD2, as called in the table, went unchecked against the DNA. TRBV21-1 is marked as a pseudogene. The CDR3 totals 19 residues. In nucleotides, the CDR3 is TGTGCCAGCAGCAAATCTGGAAGCGGGGGGGCCAGCTCCTACAATGAGCAGTTCTTC. It translates to CASSKSGSGGASSYNEQFF.

The gene calls are TRBV18 and TRBJ1-1; perhaps TRBD1 as D (6 bases). Trimming removed 4 bases at V and 8 bases at J, with 14 bases between. CDR3 size: 13 residues. Germline V gene lookup returns CDR1 KGHSH and CDR2 LQKENI. CDR3 sequence: CASSRKQGNEAFF. The DNA for the CDR3 is TGTGCCAGCTCACGCAAACAGGGTAACGAAGCTTTCTTT.

The genes are TRBV7-9 and TRBJ2-1; 7 bases are a match to TRBD1. This CDR3 region has 14 residues. The germline CDR1 and CDR2 sequences are SEHNR and FQNEAQ (reference sequence). V shed 10 bases and J 2 bases; nucleotides not matched to a gene: 8. CDR3 in amino acids: CATKRQGAYNEQFF. CDR3 DNA sequence: TGTGCCACCAAGCGGCAGGGGGCCTACAATGAGCAGTTCTTC.

This clone was seen just once. CDR3 in amino acids: CASISEAPLNEKLFF. The CDR3 DNA follows: TGTGCCAGCATCTCCGAGGCACCCCTTAATGAAAAACTGTTTTTT. The V gene is TRBV6-5, the J gene TRBJ1-4; no definite D call. V gave up 7 bases and J gave up 4 bases, with 16 bases separating them. CDR1 is MNHEY, CDR2 SVGAGI, per germline. CDR3 size: 15 residues.

The chain employs TRBV7-9 and TRBJ2-1; perhaps TRBD2 as D (6 bases). V was shortened by 4 bases and J by 0 bases, with 16 bases between the two germline ends. CDR3 length: 17 amino acids. Per germline, CDR1 SEHNR and CDR2 FQNEAQ (reference sequence). The CDR3 coding sequence is TGTGCCAGCAGCTCACCCATAGCGGCGCCCTCCTACAATGAGCAGTTCTTC. Protein product: CASSSPIAAPSYNEQFF.

The CDR3 DNA reads as TGTGCCAGCAGCTCTCGGGTGGGGGGCGGAGGCGAGCAGTACTTC. Encoded protein: CASSSRVGGGGEQYF. The gene calls are TRBV6-5 and TRBJ2-7; D possibly uses TRBD1 or TRBD2 (6 bases each). V was cut by 6 bases and J by 6 bases, with 21 bases left in between. This CDR3 comprises 15 residues. From germline, CDR1 is MNHEY and CDR2 SVGAGI.

The chain couples TRBV2 to TRBJ2-1; D unclear. CDR3 length: 15 amino acids. CDR1 and CDR2 from the germline V gene are SNHLY and FYNNEI. Between the trimmed V and J ends, which lost 2 bases and 0 bases, there was a span of 8 bases. CDR3 sequence reads: CASSETLSSYNEQFF. In DNA, the CDR3 is TGTGCCAGCAGTGAAACCCTAAGCTCCTACAATGAGCAGTTCTTC.

This chain connects TRBV5-5 to TRBJ2-7; D not certain. The CDR3 is 18 amino acids. The germline V gene has CDR1 SGHKS and CDR2 YYEKEE (reference sequence). Trimming removed 0 bases at V and 2 bases at J, with 21 bases between. CDR3 nucleotides: TGTGCCAGCAGCTTGGGTTTTGGGATATTCCCCTCGACCTACGAGCAGTACGTC. This gives the protein CASSLGFGIFPSTYEQYV.

The chain employs TRBV5-4 and TRBJ1-5; D gene uncertain. The CDR3 spans 12 residues. CDR1 SGHNT and CDR2 YYREEE come from the germline V gene (reference sequence). V gave up 2 bases and J gave up 6 bases, with 6 bases separating them. The CDR3 coding sequence is TGTGCCAGCAGCTTATCGGGTCAGCCCCAGCATTTT. Translating it yields CASSLSGQPQHF.

The chain employs TRBV11-3 and TRBJ1-1; 7 positions agree with TRBD1. This CDR3 contains 20 residues. J was trimmed by 2 bases and V by 4 bases; bases with no gene match: 22. In germline, CDR1 is SGHNT, CDR2 YENEEA. The CDR3 coding sequence is TGTGCCAGCAGCTATAGGGGGCTCCAACAGGGGTACGGGGAAAACACTGAAGCTTTCTTT. Residues: CASSYRGLQQGYGENTEAFF.

This chain links TRBV9 with TRBJ2-7; D call uncertain. V lost 4 bases and J 1 base, leaving 12 bases between the germline ends. CDR3 length: 14 residues. The germline gives CDR1 SGDLS, CDR2 YYNGEE. The CDR3 nucleotides are TGTGCCAGCAGCCCGGAAGTGGCATCCTACGAGCAGTACTTC. It encodes CASSPEVASYEQYF.

The rearrangement links TRBV7-8 to TRBJ1-6; 8 bases map to TRBD1. Germline CDR1 reads SGHVS; CDR2 reads FQNEAQ. The CDR3 runs 15 residues. The trim removed 1 base at V and 10 bases at J, leaving 6 bases unmatched. CDR3: CASSLDYRGRSPLHF. Here the CDR3 DNA reads TGTGCCAGCAGCTTAGACTACAGGGGGAGGTCACCCCTCCACTTT.

The table lists this clone with a count of one. The CDR3 DNA reads TGTGCCACCAGTGCGGGACAGGGCTATGGCTACACCTTC. It yields the protein CATSAGQGYGYTF. The chain uses TRBV24-1 and TRBJ1-2; 9 nucleotides align to TRBD1. With 5 bases clipped from V and 4 bases from J, the junction kept 1 base outside the gene matches. Germline values: CDR1 KGHDR, CDR2 SFDVKD. The CDR3 is 13 residues long.

This clone has a single count. V gene TRBV7-3 combines with J gene TRBJ2-7, with D hard to call. Between the trimmed V and J ends, which lost 2 bases and 5 bases, there was a span of 7 bases. The germline V gene has CDR1 SGHTA and CDR2 FQGTGA. This CDR3 contains 12 residues. The CDR3, as DNA: TGTGCCAGCAGCTTACTGGAGAACGAGCAGTACGTC. This codes for CASSLLENEQYV.

The chain employs TRBV7-9 and TRBJ1-2, with D possibly matching TRBD1 (6 bases). V was shortened by 5 bases and J by 2 bases, with 15 bases between the two germline ends. In germline, CDR1 is SEHNR, CDR2 FQNEAQ (reference sequence). The CDR3 loop spans 15 amino acids. CDR3 sequence: CASSVGRTGNYGYTF. CDR3 bases: TGTGCCAGCAGCGTTGGGCGCACAGGGAACTATGGCTACACCTTC.

The chain recombines TRBV6-5 with TRBJ2-2, with D tentatively TRBD2 (6 bases). With 7 bases removed from V and 6 bases from J, the gap between germline ends came to 18 bases. The CDR3 sequence is 15 residues long. Germline CDR1 MNHEY, CDR2 SVGAGI. CDR3 residues: CASTRSRRAPGELFF. In DNA, the CDR3 is TGTGCCAGCACGAGGTCCAGGAGGGCCCCCGGGGAGCTGTTTTTT.

The CDR3: CASSVAQGNTGELFF. For the CDR3, the DNA is TGTGCCAGCAGCGTAGCACAGGGGAACACCGGGGAGCTGTTTTTT. The chain couples TRBV9 to TRBJ2-2, with a weak D call TRBD1 (6 bases). Between the trimmed V and J ends, which lost 0 bases and 1 base, there was a span of 7 bases. The CDR3 consists of 15 residues. Per the germline V gene, CDR1 is SGDLS and CDR2 is YYNGEE. The full variable domain, rest sourced from reference TRBV9 and TRBJ2-2, is DSGVTQTPKHLITATGQRVTLRCSPRSGDLSVYWYQQSLDQGLQFLIQYYNGEERAKGNILERFSAQQFPDLHSELNLSSLELGDSALYFCASSVAQGNTGELFFGEGSRLTVL.

The chain joins TRBV11-2 to TRBJ1-5, with D tentatively TRBD1 (5 bases). Trimming pared 4 bases from V and 4 bases from J, leaving 8 bases between. Germline CDR1 SGHAT, CDR2 FQNNGV. The CDR3 runs to 13 residues. The CDR3 DNA sequence: TGTGCCAGCAGCTATGGGGGGAATCAGCCCCAGCATTTT. Translating it yields CASSYGGNQPQHF.

The chain joins TRBV4-3 to TRBJ2-4; TRBD1 aligns across 7 bases. The V and J ends lost 0 bases and 2 bases, in that order; junction bases with no gene match: 7. The V gene's germline CDR1 is LGHNA and CDR2 YSLEER. This CDR3 comprises 17 residues. As DNA, the CDR3 is TGCGCCAGCAGCCAAGATCGGCAGGGGGTGACCAAAAACATTCAGTACTTC. Translation: CASSQDRQGVTKNIQYF.

This rearrangement joins TRBV2 to TRBJ1-1; possible D gene TRBD1, 6 bases. The CDR3 is 12 amino acids. Trimming stripped 6 bases from V and 11 bases from J, with 16 bases between. CDR1 and CDR2 from the germline V gene are SNHLY and FYNNEI. Written as DNA, the CDR3 is TGTGCCAGCAGGACGAACACAGGGTGGGCTTTCTTT. This gives the protein CASRTNTGWAFF.

The V gene is TRBV18, the J gene TRBJ1-1, with D uncertain. This CDR3 comprises 14 residues. Germline V gene lookup returns CDR1 KGHSH and CDR2 LQKENI. V lost 3 bases and J lost 1, with 9 bases in between. The CDR3 is CASSPSAGNTEAFF. CDR3 nucleotides: TGTGCCAGCTCACCCTCGGCAGGGAACACTGAAGCTTTCTTT.

The V and J genes are TRBV11-2 and TRBJ1-1; TRBD1 agrees at 7 bases. The junction had 5 bases not matched to a gene; V was cut back by 6 bases and J by 7 bases. This CDR3 comprises 12 residues. CDR1 and CDR2 (germline): SGHAT, FQNNGV. CDR3 residues: CASRRQGIEAFF. CDR3 in DNA: TGTGCCAGCAGACGACAGGGAATTGAAGCTTTCTTT.